Listed here are 6 T cell receptor beta chains from one sample, sequenced in a study of cytomegalovirus exposure and HLA in healthy donors (dated by TCRdb to the late 2010s). To prepare the library, the immunoSEQ multiplex PCR assay was applied. For the multiplex PCR, a mixture combining 60 forward primers for TCR Vbeta segments and 13 reverse primers for TCR Jbeta segments was used. The table was pulled from immuneACCESS by TCRdb, which kept in-frame rearrangements only. Such tables lose some clones; where checked, under half of the loss comes from unresolved V genes, and the rest has no known cause. The sample table shows about 140,000 clones, and just over 65% are seen once. 6.5% of the sample is in the top ten clones. Input material: PBMCs. The origin of the receptors is a woman in her fifties or sixties in good health and CMV-seronegative.

Turning to this clone: This sample also contains other DNA sequences that code for the same CDR3. The chain carries TRBV5-1 and TRBJ2-7; TRBD1 aligns across 7 bases. Germline-derived CDR1 and CDR2 are SGHRS and YFSETQ. V was clipped by 0 bases and J by 3 bases; unmatched bases: 3. The CDR3 contains 14 residues. The CDR3 loop is CASSLAGQIYEQYF. For the CDR3, the DNA is TGCGCCAGCAGCTTGGCGGGACAGATCTACGAGCAGTACTTC. Based on the CDR3 plus reference TRBV5-1 and TRBJ2-7, the full variable domain is KAGVTQTPRYLIKTRGQQVTLSCSPISGHRSVSWYQQTPGQGLQFLFEYFSETQRNKGNFPGRFSGRQFSNSRSEMNVSTLELGDSALYLCASSLAGQIYEQYFGPGTRLTVT.

The chain is built from TRBV28 and TRBJ2-2; 14 nucleotides line up with TRBD2. Germline values: CDR1 MDHEN, CDR2 SYDVKM. The CDR3 sequence is 19 residues long. The V and J ends lost 4 bases and 6 bases, in that order; junction bases with no gene match: 13. The CDR3 sequence: CASSSTSGRELLVAGELFF. DNA of the CDR3: TGTGCCAGCAGTTCGACTAGCGGGAGGGAATTGTTGGTCGCCGGGGAGCTGTTTTTT. Full variable domain (missing parts from reference TRBV28 and TRBJ2-2): DVKVTQSSRYLVKRTGEKVFLECVQDMDHENMFWYRQDPGLGLRLIYFSYDVKMKEKGDIPEGYSVSREKKERFSLILESASTNQTSMYLCASSSTSGRELLVAGELFFGEGSRLTVL.

The chain is built from TRBV5-1 and TRBJ2-7; 16 positions agree with TRBD2. Looked up from germline, CDR1 is SGHRS and CDR2 is YFSETQ. V shed 3 bases and J 6 bases; nucleotides not matched to a gene: 6. The CDR3 contains 16 residues. This CDR3 is CASSSGTSGRASEQYF. CDR3 nucleotide sequence: TGCGCCAGCAGCTCCGGGACTAGCGGGAGGGCCTCCGAGCAGTACTTC.

To note about this clone: Its ends do not fully match the called genes, so a read error is possible. The chain recombines TRBV7-9 with TRBJ1-1; TRBD1 aligns across 11 bases. The CDR3 totals 16 residues. The germline V gene encodes CDR1 SEHNR and CDR2 FQNEAQ (reference sequence). Here the CDR3 DNA reads TGTTCCAGCAGCTTAGCTGGACAGGGGGCTGGCACTGAAGCTTTCTTT. It encodes CSSSLAGQGAGTEAFF.

The CDR3 region has the DNA TGTGCCAGCAGCCCGAAGCGCGGGGGGGCCACCGGGGAGCTGTTTTTT. This translates into CASSPKRGGATGELFF. The V gene is TRBV7-2, the J gene TRBJ2-2, with TRBD2 identical over 9 bases. The CDR3 is 16 amino acids. CDR1 is SGHTA, CDR2 FQGNSA, per germline. Trimming removed 5 bases from V and 4 bases from J; junction bases left unmatched: 8.

This clone was seen just once. This chain links TRBV7-6 with TRBJ2-1; weak D call: TRBD2 (6 bases). V shed 1 base and J shed 8 bases, with 18 bases lying between them. The CDR3 runs 16 residues. Germline lookup yields CDR1 SGHVS and CDR2 FNYEAQ. CDR3 amino acids: CASSLVPREVEDEQFF. The DNA of the CDR3 is TGTGCCAGCAGCTTAGTGCCTAGGGAGGTGGAAGATGAGCAGTTCTTC.